These T cell receptor beta chains were read from a single sample in a study of technical replicates of blood from a handful of donors. The method was immunoSEQ multiplex PCR; TCRdb's version includes in-frame clones alone and lacks a portion of them. This sample has just over 60,000 clones, with about 89% found just once. The sample consisted of PBMCs. All receptors derive from a human donor in good health. Some clones in this sample may be carry-over from other donors' samples. Each CDR3 is given with its conserved first and last residue. A D gene is named only where the DNA matches it firmly. Clone size is stated in some rows and not others, as once, few, many or a class when expanded.

CDR3aa,CDR3nt,d_gene,abundance,j_gene,v_gene
CASKISTDTQYF,TGCGCCAGCAAGATCAGTACAGATACGCAGTATTTT,.,few,TRBJ2-3,TRBV5-1
CASSERGEETQYF,TGTGCCAGCAGTGAACGCGGTGAAGAGACCCAGTACTTC,.,.,TRBJ2-5,TRBV6-1
CASSLVRGTNEKLFF,TGTGCCAGCAGCTTAGTTCGGGGTACTAATGAAAAACTGTTTTTT,.,.,TRBJ1-4,TRBV7-2
CASSSTTGTELYEQYF,TGTGCCAGCAGCTCGACTACCGGGACAGAACTTTACGAGCAGTACTTC,TRBD1,.,TRBJ2-7,TRBV7-9
CASSEARRGNTGELFF,TGTGCCAGCAGTGAAGCGCGTCGGGGTAACACCGGGGAGCTGTTTTTT,.,once,TRBJ2-2,TRBV2
CASSAGANVRAFF,TGTGCCAGCAGCGCAGGGGCAAACGTTCGAGCTTTCTTT,.,.,TRBJ1-1,TRBV13
CASSETGRDTGELFF,TGTGCCAGCAGTGAAACAGGGCGGGACACCGGGGAGCTGTTTTTT,.,.,TRBJ2-2,TRBV2
CASSLVAGGLNQPQHF,TGTGCCAGCAGCTTAGTAGCGGGGGGCTTAAATCAGCCCCAGCATTTT,.,.,TRBJ1-5,TRBV7-2
CASSDRGPRLAGATYEQYF,TGTGCCAGCAGCGACAGGGGGCCTAGACTAGCGGGAGCGACCTACGAGCAGTACTTC,TRBD2,.,TRBJ2-7,TRBV14
CASSFYGQPYGYTF,TGTGCCAGCAGCTTTTACGGACAGCCCTATGGCTACACCTTC,.,.,TRBJ1-2,TRBV7-9
CASSDLGRGDVKAGNTIYF,TGTGCCAGCAGTGACCTTGGGAGGGGAGACGTAAAAGCTGGAAACACCATATATTTT,.,.,TRBJ1-3,TRBV9
CAWSVLRGGNEQFF,TGTGCCTGGAGTGTACTGAGGGGAGGAAATGAGCAGTTCTTC,.,.,TRBJ2-1,TRBV30
CASSLASSGPPDTQYF,TGTGCCAGCAGCTTAGCGTCTAGCGGGCCCCCAGATACGCAGTATTTT,TRBD2,.,TRBJ2-3,TRBV7-8
CASSITGGGYTF,TGTGCCAGCAGTATTACAGGGGGCGGCTACACCTTC,TRBD1,.,TRBJ1-2,TRBV25-1
CASRHGTVNSPLHF,TGTGCCAGCAGACACGGGACAGTTAATTCACCCCTCCACTTT,TRBD1,.,TRBJ1-6,TRBV14
CAITAARGAYEQYF,TGTGCCATCACGGCGGCTAGAGGAGCCTACGAGCAGTACTTC,.,.,TRBJ2-7,TRBV10-3
CASSSTPGQGLAKNIQYF,TGTGCCAGCAGCTCAACTCCGGGACAGGGGTTGGCCAAAAACATTCAGTACTTC,TRBD1,.,TRBJ2-4,TRBV5-4
CASSLDGGRQETQYF,TGCGCCAGCAGCTTGGACGGAGGGCGTCAAGAGACCCAGTACTTC,.,.,TRBJ2-5,TRBV5-1
CASSSNDWENQQFF,TGTGCCAGCAGTTCCAACGACTGGGAGAATCAGCAGTTCTTC,.,.,TRBJ2-1,TRBV6-6
CSVSQMETQYF,TGCAGCGTTTCTCAGATGGAGACCCAGTACTTC,.,.,TRBJ2-5,TRBV29-1
CATTGSYEQYF,TGTGCCACTACAGGGTCCTACGAGCAGTACTTC,.,.,TRBJ2-7,TRBV6-6
CASSQQSGAGLEGYTF,TGCGCCAGCAGCCAACAATCAGGGGCTGGACTTGAGGGCTACACCTTC,.,.,TRBJ1-2,TRBV4-3
CASSLDRAGNTIYF,TGTGCCAGCAGCTTAGACAGGGCTGGAAACACCATATATTTT,.,.,TRBJ1-3,TRBV7-9
CASSRGGAAGFYEQYF,TGCGCCAGCAGCCGGGGGGGGGCAGCGGGATTCTACGAGCAGTACTTC,TRBD2,once,TRBJ2-7,TRBV5-1
CASSPGEKLFF,TGTGCCAGCAGCCCAGGCGAAAAACTGTTTTTT,.,once,TRBJ1-4,TRBV7-6
CASSSQGGYNSPLHF,TGTGCCAGCAGTTCTCAGGGCGGCTATAATTCACCCCTCCACTTT,.,.,TRBJ1-6,TRBV2
CASSLGVGYRGWGYTF,TGCGCCAGCAGCTTGGGTGTGGGGTACAGGGGGTGGGGCTACACCTTC,TRBD1,once,TRBJ1-2,TRBV5-1
CASSYESSYNEQFF,TGTGCCAGCAGTTACGAGAGCTCCTACAATGAGCAGTTCTTC,.,.,TRBJ2-1,TRBV6-5
CASSEGQGGYEQYF,TGTGCCAGCAGTGAGGGACAGGGTGGCTACGAGCAGTACTTC,TRBD1,.,TRBJ2-7,TRBV2
CASSLLGRGSLRDTQYF,TGTGCCAGCAGCTTGTTAGGCCGCGGGTCACTCAGAGATACGCAGTATTTT,.,.,TRBJ2-3,TRBV5-4
CATSRTWDRGLSYEQYF,TGTGCCACCAGCAGAACCTGGGATAGGGGGCTATCCTACGAGCAGTACTTC,TRBD1,.,TRBJ2-7,TRBV15
CASSPGGGNTEAFF,TGTGCCAGCTCCCCAGGAGGTGGGAACACTGAAGCTTTCTTT,.,.,TRBJ1-1,TRBV18
CASSLPGLENSPLHF,TGTGCCAGCTCACTTCCGGGTCTGGAGAATTCACCCCTCCACTTT,.,.,TRBJ1-6,TRBV18
CASSLLAGATDTQYF,TGTGCCAGCAGCTTACTAGCGGGGGCCACAGATACGCAGTATTTT,TRBD2,.,TRBJ2-3,TRBV11-2
CASSVEEGREQYF,TGTGCCAGCAGCGTAGAGGAGGGCCGGGAGCAGTACTTC,.,.,TRBJ2-7,TRBV9
CASSVGVGNTIYF,TGTGCCAGCAGCGTGGGCGTCGGAAACACCATATATTTT,.,.,TRBJ1-3,TRBV9
CASKDRELTRAFF,TGTGCCAGCAAAGACAGGGAACTGACTCGGGCTTTCTTT,TRBD1,.,TRBJ1-1,TRBV7-8
CASSLAGAASYNEQFF,TGTGCCAGCAGCTTGGCTGGGGCAGCCTCCTACAATGAGCAGTTCTTC,.,.,TRBJ2-1,TRBV5-4
CASIPGGEGEKLFF,TGTGCCAGCATCCCGGGGGGGGAGGGGGAAAAACTGTTTTTT,.,few,TRBJ1-4,TRBV6-1
CASLTRRDTEAFF,TGTGCCAGCCTAACAAGGAGGGACACTGAAGCTTTCTTT,.,few,TRBJ1-1,TRBV18
CASSLRTGGDYEQYF,TGTGCCAGCAGCTTAAGGACAGGGGGAGACTACGAGCAGTACTTC,TRBD1,.,TRBJ2-7,TRBV11-3
CASSVQPGQGMETQYF,TGTGCCAGCAGCGTCCAGCCGGGACAGGGAATGGAGACCCAGTACTTC,TRBD1,.,TRBJ2-5,TRBV9
CASSRDRSSEAFF,TGTGCCAGCAGCCGCGACAGGTCTTCTGAAGCTTTCTTT,.,.,TRBJ1-1,TRBV7-3
CASSPSAGDHQSSYNEQFF,TGTGCCAGCAGTCCCTCGGCGGGTGATCATCAAAGCTCCTACAATGAGCAGTTCTTC,.,.,TRBJ2-1,TRBV7-9
CASSREAQETQYF,TGCGCCAGCAGCCGAGAAGCGCAAGAGACCCAGTACTTC,.,.,TRBJ2-5,TRBV5-1
CASSITSNYGYTF,TGTGCCAGTAGTATAACTTCTAACTATGGCTACACCTTC,.,once,TRBJ1-2,TRBV19
CASSLGSAGGLGEQFF,TGTGCCAGCAGCTTAGGGTCGGCGGGGGGGCTGGGAGAGCAGTTCTTC,TRBD2,.,TRBJ2-1,TRBV13
CASSSGQGTNEQYF,TGCGCCAGCAGCTCAGGACAGGGAACGAACGAGCAGTACTTC,TRBD1,.,TRBJ2-7,TRBV5-1
CASSPLAGGLFANTGELFF,TGTGCCAGCAGTCCACTAGCGGGAGGTCTATTCGCGAACACCGGGGAGCTGTTTTTT,TRBD2,.,TRBJ2-2,TRBV2
CASSLALSETQYF,TGTGCCAGCAGCTTAGCGTTGAGTGAGACCCAGTACTTC,.,.,TRBJ2-5,TRBV7-6
CASSLAQGSSPLHF,TGTGCCAGCAGCTTAGCACAGGGTAGTTCACCCCTCCACTTT,.,.,TRBJ1-6,TRBV7-2
CASSPSRDNEQFF,TGTGCCAGCTCACCATCCCGGGACAATGAGCAGTTCTTC,.,once,TRBJ2-1,TRBV18
CSVDPGHSYNEQFF,TGCAGCGTTGACCCGGGACACTCCTACAATGAGCAGTTCTTC,.,.,TRBJ2-1,TRBV29-1
CASSIVGQGYGYTF,TGTGCCAGTAGTATAGTGGGACAGGGATATGGCTACACCTTC,TRBD1,.,TRBJ1-2,TRBV19
CASRARIYNEQFF,TGTGCCAGCAGAGCGCGCATTTACAATGAGCAGTTCTTC,.,.,TRBJ2-1,TRBV7-8